This record covers a single TCR beta chain. Its antigen remains unidentified. The assay was immunoSEQ multiplex PCR, and TCRdb's table has in-frame clones only and misses some. The sample includes fewer than 60,000 clones, about four fifths of them seen just once. The data originate from a study of vaccination effects on CD4 cells after COVID-19. Across the whole study: It was a median of 72 days after the second dose that post-vaccine samples were obtained. Study-level points and caveats: Late post-vaccination, clones induced by infection and those induced by vaccine underwent marked clonal contraction. Few convalescent patients were studied, and early post-infection samples were lacking.

The CDR3 is made up of 15 amino acids. Germline trimming cut 2 bases from V and 2 bases from J; bases unmatched to any gene: 2. Germline values: CDR1 SGHRS, CDR2 YFSETQ. Having been cultured for roughly 11 days, the cells underwent CD4+ T cell isolation. As their vaccination, participants received two doses of either BNT162b2 or mRNA-1273. No vaccinee had earlier SARS-CoV-2 infection, and nucleocapsid antibodies were negative. This sequence was found in a human donor who received a COVID-19 vaccine. The sample in question was CD4+ T cells from PBMCs cultured without peptide, obtained after COVID-19 vaccination. The chain carries TRBV5-1 and TRBJ2-1; 9 bases match TRBD2. CDR3 residues: CASSFSGSAYNEQFF. CDR3 nucleotide sequence: TGCGCCAGCAGCTTTAGCGGGAGCGCCTACAATGAGCAGTTCTTC.